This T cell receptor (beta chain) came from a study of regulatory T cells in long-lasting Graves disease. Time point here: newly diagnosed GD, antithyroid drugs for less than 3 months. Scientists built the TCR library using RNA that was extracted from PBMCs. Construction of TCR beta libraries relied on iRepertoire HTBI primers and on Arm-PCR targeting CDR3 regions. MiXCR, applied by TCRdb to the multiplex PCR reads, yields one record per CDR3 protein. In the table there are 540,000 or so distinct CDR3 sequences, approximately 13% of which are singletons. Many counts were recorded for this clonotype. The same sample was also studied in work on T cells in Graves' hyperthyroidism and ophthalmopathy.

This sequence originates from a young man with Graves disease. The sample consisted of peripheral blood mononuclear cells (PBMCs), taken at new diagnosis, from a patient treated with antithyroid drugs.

The CDR3, as DNA: TGTGCCAGCAGCCTCCGCCTCGCCCAGGGGGTCCCTGAAGCTTTCTTT. Encoded protein: CASSLRLAQGVPEAFF. The genes are TRBV14 and TRBJ1-1; 7 bases match TRBD1. Per germline, CDR1 SGHDN and CDR2 FVKESK. V dropped 4 bases and J dropped 6; count of bases not matched to a gene: 14. This CDR3 spans 16 amino acids.